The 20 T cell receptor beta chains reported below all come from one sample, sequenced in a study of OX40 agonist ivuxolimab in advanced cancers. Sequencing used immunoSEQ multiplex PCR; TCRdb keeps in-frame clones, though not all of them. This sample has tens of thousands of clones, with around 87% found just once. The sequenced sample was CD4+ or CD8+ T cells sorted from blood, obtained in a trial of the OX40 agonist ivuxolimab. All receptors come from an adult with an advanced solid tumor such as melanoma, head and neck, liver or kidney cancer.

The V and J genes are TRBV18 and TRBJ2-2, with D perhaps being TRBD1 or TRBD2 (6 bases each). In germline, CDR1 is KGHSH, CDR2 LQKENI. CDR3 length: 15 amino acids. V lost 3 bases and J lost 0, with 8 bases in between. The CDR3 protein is CASSPRGPNTGELFF. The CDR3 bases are TGTGCCAGCTCACCTCGGGGGCCGAACACCGGGGAGCTGTTTTTT.

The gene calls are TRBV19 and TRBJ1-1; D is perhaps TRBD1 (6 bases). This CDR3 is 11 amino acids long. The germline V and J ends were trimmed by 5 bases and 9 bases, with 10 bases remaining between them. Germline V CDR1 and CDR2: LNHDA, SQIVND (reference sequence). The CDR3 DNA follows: TGTGCCAGTAGTGACCGGGACAAAGCTTTCTTT. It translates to CASSDRDKAFF.

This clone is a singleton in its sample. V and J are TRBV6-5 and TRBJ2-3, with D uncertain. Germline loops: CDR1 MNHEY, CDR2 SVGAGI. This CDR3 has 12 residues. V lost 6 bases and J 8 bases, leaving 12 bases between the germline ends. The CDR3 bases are TGTGCCAGCAGGGGTACAGCGCTTACGCAGTATTTT. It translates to CASRGTALTQYF.

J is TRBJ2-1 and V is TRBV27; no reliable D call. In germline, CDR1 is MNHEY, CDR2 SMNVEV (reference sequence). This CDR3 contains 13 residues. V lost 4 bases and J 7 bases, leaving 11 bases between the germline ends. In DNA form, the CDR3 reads TGTGCCAGCAGTTCCCCCCCGCAGAATGAGCAGTTCTTC. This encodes CASSSPPQNEQFF.

This CDR3 is CASSADIGGRLRNTIYF. The CDR3 nucleotides are TGTGCCAGCAGTGCCGATATCGGGGGGCGGCTGCGAAACACCATATATTTT. The chain joins TRBV2 to TRBJ1-3; maybe TRBD1 (6 bases). Germline-derived CDR1 and CDR2 are SNHLY and FYNNEI. The CDR3 is 17 amino acids. V lost 4 bases to trimming and J lost 5 bases, with 21 bases between them.

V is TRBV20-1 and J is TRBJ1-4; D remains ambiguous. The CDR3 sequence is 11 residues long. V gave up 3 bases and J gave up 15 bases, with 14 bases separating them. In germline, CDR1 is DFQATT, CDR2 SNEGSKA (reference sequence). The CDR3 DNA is TGCAGTGCTAGCGCCGCGGATTTATTGTTTTTT. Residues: CSASAADLLFF.

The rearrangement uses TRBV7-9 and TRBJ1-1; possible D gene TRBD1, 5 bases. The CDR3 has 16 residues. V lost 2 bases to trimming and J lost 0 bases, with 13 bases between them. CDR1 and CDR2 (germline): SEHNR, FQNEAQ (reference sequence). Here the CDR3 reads CASSLWGQRMNTEAFF. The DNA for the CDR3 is TGTGCCAGCAGCTTATGGGGCCAAAGGATGAACACTGAAGCTTTCTTT.

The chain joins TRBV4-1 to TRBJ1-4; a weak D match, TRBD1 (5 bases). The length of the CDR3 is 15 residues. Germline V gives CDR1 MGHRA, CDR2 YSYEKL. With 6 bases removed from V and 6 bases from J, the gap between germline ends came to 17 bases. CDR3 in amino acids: CASSPRPGRHEKLFF. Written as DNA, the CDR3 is TGCGCCAGCAGTCCCCGACCGGGACGGCATGAAAAACTGTTTTTT.

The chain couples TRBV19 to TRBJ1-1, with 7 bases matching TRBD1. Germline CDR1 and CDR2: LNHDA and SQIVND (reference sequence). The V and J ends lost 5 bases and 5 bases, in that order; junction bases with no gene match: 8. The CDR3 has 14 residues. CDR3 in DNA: TGTGCCAGTAGTCTCCGGACAGGTAGAACTGAAGCTTTCTTT. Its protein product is CASSLRTGRTEAFF.

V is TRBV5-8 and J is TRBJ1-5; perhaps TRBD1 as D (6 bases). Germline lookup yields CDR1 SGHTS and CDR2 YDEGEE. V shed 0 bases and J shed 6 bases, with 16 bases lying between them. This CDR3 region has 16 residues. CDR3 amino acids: CASSLGTQGRVQPQHF. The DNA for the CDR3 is TGTGCCAGCAGCTTGGGGACCCAGGGGCGGGTTCAGCCCCAGCATTTT.

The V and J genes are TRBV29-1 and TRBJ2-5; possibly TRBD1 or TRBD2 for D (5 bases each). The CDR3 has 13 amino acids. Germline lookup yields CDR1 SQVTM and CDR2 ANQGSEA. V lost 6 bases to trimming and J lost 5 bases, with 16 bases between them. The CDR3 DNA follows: TGCAGCGTCCGGGGACGGCAGTTCGAGACCCAGTACTTC. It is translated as CSVRGRQFETQYF.

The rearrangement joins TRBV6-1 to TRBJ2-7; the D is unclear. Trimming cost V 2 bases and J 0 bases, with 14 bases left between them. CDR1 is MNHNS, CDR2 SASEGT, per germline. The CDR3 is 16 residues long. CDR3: CASSESPAFPSYEQYF. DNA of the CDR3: TGTGCCAGCAGTGAAAGTCCGGCATTCCCCTCCTACGAGCAGTACTTC.

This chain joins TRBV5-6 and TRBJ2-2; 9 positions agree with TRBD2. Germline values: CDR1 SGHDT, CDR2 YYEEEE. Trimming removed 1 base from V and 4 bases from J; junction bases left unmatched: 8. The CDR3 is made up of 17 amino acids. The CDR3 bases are TGTGCCAGCAGCTTGATAGCTAGCGGGATAGTCACCGGGGAGCTGTTTTTT. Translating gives CASSLIASGIVTGELFF.

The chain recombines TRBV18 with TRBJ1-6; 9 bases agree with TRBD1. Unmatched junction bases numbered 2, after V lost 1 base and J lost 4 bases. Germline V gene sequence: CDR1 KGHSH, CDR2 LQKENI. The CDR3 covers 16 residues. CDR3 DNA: TGTGCCAGCTCACCACTTGGGACAGGGTATAATTCACCCCTCCACTTT. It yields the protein CASSPLGTGYNSPLHF. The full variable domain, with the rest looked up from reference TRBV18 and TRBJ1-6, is NAGVMQNPRHLVRRRGQEARLRCSPMKGHSHVYWYRQLPEEGLKFMVYLQKENIIDESGMPKERFSAEFPKEGPSILRIQQVVRGDSAAYFCASSPLGTGYNSPLHFGNGTRLTVT.

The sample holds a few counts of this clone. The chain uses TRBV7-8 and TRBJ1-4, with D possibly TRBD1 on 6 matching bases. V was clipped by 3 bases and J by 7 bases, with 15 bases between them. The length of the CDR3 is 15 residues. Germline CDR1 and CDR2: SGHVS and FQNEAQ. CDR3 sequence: CASSFPRGGSEKLFF. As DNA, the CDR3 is TGTGCCAGCAGCTTTCCCCGAGGGGGGAGTGAAAAACTGTTTTTT. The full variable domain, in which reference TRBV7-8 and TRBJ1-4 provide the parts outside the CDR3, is GAGVSQSPRYKVAKRGQDVALRCDPISGHVSLFWYQQALGQGPEFLTYFQNEAQLDKSGLPSDRFFAERPEGSVSTLKIQRTQQEDSAVYLCASSFPRGGSEKLFFGSGTQLSVL.

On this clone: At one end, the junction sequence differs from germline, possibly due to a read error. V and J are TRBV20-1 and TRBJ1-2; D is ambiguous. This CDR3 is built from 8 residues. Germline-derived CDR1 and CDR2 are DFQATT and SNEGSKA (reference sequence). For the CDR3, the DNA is TGCAGTGCTGGGGAAGGAGGCTTC. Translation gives CSAGEGGF.

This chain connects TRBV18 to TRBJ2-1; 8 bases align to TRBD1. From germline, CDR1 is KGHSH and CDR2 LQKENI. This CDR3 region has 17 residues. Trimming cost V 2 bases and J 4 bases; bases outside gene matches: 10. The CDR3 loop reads CASSPSGQGRRYNEQFF. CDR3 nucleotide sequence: TGTGCCAGCTCACCATCCGGACAGGGCAGGCGGTACAATGAGCAGTTCTTC.

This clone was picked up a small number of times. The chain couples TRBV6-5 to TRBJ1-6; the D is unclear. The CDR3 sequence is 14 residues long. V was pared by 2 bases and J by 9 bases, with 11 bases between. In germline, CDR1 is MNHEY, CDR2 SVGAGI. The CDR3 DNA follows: TGTGCCAGCAGTTACGATGTAGACACTTCACCCCTCCACTTT. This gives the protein CASSYDVDTSPLHF.

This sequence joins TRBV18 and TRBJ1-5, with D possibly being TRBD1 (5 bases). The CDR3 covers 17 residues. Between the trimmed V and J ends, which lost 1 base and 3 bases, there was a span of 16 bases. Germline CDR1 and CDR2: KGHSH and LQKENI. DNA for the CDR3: TGTGCCAGCTCACCACGGGGCAGCGTAGCAAACAATCAGCCCCAGCATTTT. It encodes CASSPRGSVANNQPQHF. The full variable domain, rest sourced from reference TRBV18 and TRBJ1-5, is NAGVMQNPRHLVRRRGQEARLRCSPMKGHSHVYWYRQLPEEGLKFMVYLQKENIIDESGMPKERFSAEFPKEGPSILRIQQVVRGDSAAYFCASSPRGSVANNQPQHFGDGTRLSIL.

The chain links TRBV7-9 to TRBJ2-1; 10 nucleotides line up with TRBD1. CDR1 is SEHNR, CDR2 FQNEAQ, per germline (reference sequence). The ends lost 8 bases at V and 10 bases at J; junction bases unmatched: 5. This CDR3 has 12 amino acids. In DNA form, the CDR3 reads TGTGCCAGCGGGACAGGGGTCGGAGAGCAGTTCTTC. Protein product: CASGTGVGEQFF.